This T cell receptor (beta chain) was identified during a study of glioma-infiltrating T cells after dendritic cell vaccination. Only in-frame clones appear in the TCRdb table, and some are missing; sequencing was by immunoSEQ multiplex PCR. The sample gives about 64,000 clones, approximately 78% of which show up once; about 8.9% is in the top ten. V dropped 4 bases and J dropped 6; count of bases not matched to a gene: 0. Germline CDR1 and CDR2: SGHVS and FQNEAQ. This CDR3 contains 12 residues. The material sequenced was blood, taken before dendritic cell vaccination. This clonotype was sampled from a human donor with glioblastoma. The chain combines TRBV7-8 with TRBJ1-5; 7 bases match TRBD1. The CDR3 spells CASSYRGQPQHF. The DNA for the CDR3 is TGTGCCAGCAGCTACAGGGGTCAGCCCCAGCATTTT. The full variable domain, in which reference TRBV7-8 and TRBJ1-5 provide the parts outside the CDR3, is GAGVSQSPRYKVAKRGQDVALRCDPISGHVSLFWYQQALGQGPEFLTYFQNEAQLDKSGLPSDRFFAERPEGSVSTLKIQRTQQEDSAVYLCASSYRGQPQHFGDGTRLSIL.